This T cell receptor beta chain is from a study of cytomegalovirus exposure and HLA in healthy donors. Turning to the study itself: T cells numbering about 180 million yielded roughly 120 million unique TCR beta sequences in an earlier analysis. Study-wide points: Earlier analysis found most TCR beta V segments productive about 90% or about 30% of the time.

Trimming took 4 bases from V and 0 from J, leaving 10 bases between them. The germline CDR1 and CDR2 sequences are SGHNT and YYREEE (reference sequence). The CDR3 is made up of 15 amino acids. This clone has a handful of counts. As yet, its antigen is unknown. It was with 60 Vbeta and 13 Jbeta primers that the PCR ran. Using immunoSEQ multiplex PCR, the repertoire was profiled, and TCRdb retains in-frame clones only, with some absent. The repertoire holds 210,000 or so clones, with 70% to 85% as singletons. This clonotype originated in a girl aged 2 to 9 in good health and CMV-seronegative. This chain connects TRBV5-4 to TRBJ1-4, with D tentatively TRBD1 (5 bases). Sequencing was done on a sample of PBMCs. In nucleotides, the CDR3 is TGTGCCAGCAGCCCAGGGCCTTCAACTAATGAAAAACTGTTTTTT. Its translation: CASSPGPSTNEKLFF.